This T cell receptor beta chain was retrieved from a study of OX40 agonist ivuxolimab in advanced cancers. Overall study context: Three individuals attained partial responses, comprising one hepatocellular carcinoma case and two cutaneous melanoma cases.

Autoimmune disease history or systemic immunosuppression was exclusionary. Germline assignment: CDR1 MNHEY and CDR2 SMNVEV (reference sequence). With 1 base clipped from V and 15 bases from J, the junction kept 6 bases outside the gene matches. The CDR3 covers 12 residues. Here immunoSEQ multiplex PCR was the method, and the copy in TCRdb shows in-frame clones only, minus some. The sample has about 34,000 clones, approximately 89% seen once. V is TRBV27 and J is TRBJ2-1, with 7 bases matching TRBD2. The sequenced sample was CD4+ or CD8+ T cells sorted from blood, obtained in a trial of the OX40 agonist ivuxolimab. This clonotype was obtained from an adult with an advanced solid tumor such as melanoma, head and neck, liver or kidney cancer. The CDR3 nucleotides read TGTGCCAGCAGTTTATATGGGGGAGGGACGTTCTTC. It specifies CASSLYGGGTFF.